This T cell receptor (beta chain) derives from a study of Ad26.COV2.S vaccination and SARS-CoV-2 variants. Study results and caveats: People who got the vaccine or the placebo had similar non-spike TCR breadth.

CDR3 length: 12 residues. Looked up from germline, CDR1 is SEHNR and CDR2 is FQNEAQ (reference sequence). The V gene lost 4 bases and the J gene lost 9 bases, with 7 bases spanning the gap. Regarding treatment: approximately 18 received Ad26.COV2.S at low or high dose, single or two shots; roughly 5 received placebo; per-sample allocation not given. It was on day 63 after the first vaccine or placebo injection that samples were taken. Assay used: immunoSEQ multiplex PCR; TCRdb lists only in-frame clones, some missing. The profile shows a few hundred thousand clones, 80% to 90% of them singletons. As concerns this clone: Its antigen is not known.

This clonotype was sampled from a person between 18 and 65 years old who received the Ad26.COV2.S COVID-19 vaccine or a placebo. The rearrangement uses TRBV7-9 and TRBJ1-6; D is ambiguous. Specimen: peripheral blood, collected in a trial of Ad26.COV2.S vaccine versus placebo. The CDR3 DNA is TGTGCCAGCAGCTCCGAGGGTTCACCCCTCCACTTT. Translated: CASSSEGSPLHF.